This T cell receptor (beta chain) derives from a study of T cells in Graves' hyperthyroidism and ophthalmopathy. At the level of the study: Peripheral blood was secured at the point of initial diagnosis, before any treatment.

This clonotype was detected many times. The antigen is undetermined. Researchers took RNA transcripts and amplified the TCR beta CDR3 regions from them. Primed by the HTBI set, a first-round RT-PCR was run on the TCR CDR3. In TCRdb, the multiplex PCR reads were re-called with MiXCR into one record per CDR3 protein. The repertoire consists of a few hundred thousand distinct CDR3 sequences, with 14% occurring once and the leading ten covering over 11%. Findings and limits, study-wide: Most expanded thyroid clonotypes above 0.001 also appeared in blood.

Clinical symptoms, serum thyroxine, TRAb, thyroid ultrasound and orbital computed tomography informed diagnoses. Sequenced material: blood. This TCR was sampled from a woman aged 40 to 50 with Graves' hyperthyroidism.

The CDR3 protein is CASSPLRLNTEAFF. DNA of the CDR3: TGTGCCAGCTCACCACTCAGGTTGAACACTGAAGCTTTCTTT. This chain uses TRBV18 with TRBJ1-1; D unclear. CDR1 is KGHSH, CDR2 LQKENI, per germline. V lost 1 base and J lost 0, with 6 bases in between. The CDR3 is made up of 14 amino acids.